This T cell receptor (beta chain) derives from a study of CD8 T cells in ankylosing spondylitis. Germline values: CDR1 DFQATT, CDR2 SNEGSKA (reference sequence). V shed 6 bases and J shed 0 bases, with 9 bases lying between them. The CDR3 totals 13 residues. MiXCR, run by TCRdb on the 5' RACE reads, gives a single entry per CDR3 protein. Of roughly 700,000 distinct CDR3 sequences listed, 15% to 20% are singletons. Overall study results and limits: Matched ankylosing spondylitis synovial fluid reportedly contained a significantly enriched population of disease-linked clones. Blood from ankylosing spondylitis patients appeared to carry a characteristic roughly 8-variant TCR beta motif.

About this clonotype itself: What it recognizes is unknown.

This clonotype was obtained from a male donor with ankylosing spondylitis. The sequenced sample consisted of blood, either unsorted or a sorted T cell fraction (not recorded which). The V gene is TRBV20-1, the J gene TRBJ1-3; possibly TRBD1 for D (6 bases). The CDR3 bases are TGCAGTGCCGCGGGACACTCTGGAAACACCATATATTTT. Its translation: CSAAGHSGNTIYF.